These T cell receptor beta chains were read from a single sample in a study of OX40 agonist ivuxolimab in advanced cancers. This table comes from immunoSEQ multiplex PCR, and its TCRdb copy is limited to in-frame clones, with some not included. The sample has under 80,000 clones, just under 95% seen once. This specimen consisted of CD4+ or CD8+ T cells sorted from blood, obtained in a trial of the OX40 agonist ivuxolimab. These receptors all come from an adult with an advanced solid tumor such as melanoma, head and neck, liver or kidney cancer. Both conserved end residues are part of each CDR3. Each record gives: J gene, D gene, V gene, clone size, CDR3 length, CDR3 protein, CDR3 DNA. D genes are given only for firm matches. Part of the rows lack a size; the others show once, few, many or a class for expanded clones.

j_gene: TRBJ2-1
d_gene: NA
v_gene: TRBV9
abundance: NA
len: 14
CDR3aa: CASSVGAQFNEQFF
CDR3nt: TGTGCCAGCAGCGTAGGGGCCCAATTCAATGAGCAGTTCTTC

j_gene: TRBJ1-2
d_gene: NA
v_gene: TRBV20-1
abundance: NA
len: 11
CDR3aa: CSASPGWGYTF
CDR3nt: TGCAGTGCTAGCCCCGGGTGGGGCTACACCTTC

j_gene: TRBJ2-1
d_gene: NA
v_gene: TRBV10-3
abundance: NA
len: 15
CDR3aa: CAISESISTGPQQFF
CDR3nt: TGTGCCATCAGTGAGTCCATTAGTACAGGGCCCCAACAGTTCTTC

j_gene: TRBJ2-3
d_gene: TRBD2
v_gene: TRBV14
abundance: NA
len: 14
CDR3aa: CASSRTSGLDTQYF
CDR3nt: TGTGCCAGCAGCCGGACTAGCGGGCTTGATACGCAGTATTTT

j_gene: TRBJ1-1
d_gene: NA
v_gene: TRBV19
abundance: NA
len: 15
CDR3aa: CASSTTRGGNTEAFF
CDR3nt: TGTGCCAGTAGTACGACACGAGGAGGGAACACTGAAGCTTTCTTT

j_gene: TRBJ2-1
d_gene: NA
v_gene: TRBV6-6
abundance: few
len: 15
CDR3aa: CASSRLVGTYNEQFF
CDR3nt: TGTGCCAGCAGCCGACTAGTGGGGACCTACAATGAGCAGTTCTTC

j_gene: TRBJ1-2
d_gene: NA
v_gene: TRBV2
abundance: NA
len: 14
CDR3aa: CASSEDLPSYGYTF
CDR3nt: TGTGCCAGCAGTGAAGACTTACCGAGCTATGGCTACACCTTC

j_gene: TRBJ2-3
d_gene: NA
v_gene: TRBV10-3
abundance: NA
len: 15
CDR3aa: CAISESIQSTDTQYF
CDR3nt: TGTGCCATCAGTGAGTCGATACAGAGCACAGATACGCAGTATTTT

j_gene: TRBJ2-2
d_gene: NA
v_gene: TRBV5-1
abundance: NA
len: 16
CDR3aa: CASSLGGRANTGELFF
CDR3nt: TGCGCCAGCAGTTTGGGTGGACGGGCGAACACCGGGGAGCTGTTTTTT

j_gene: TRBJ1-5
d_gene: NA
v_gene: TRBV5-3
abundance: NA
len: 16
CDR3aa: CARSPKTDPSNQPQHF
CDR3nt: TGTGCCAGAAGCCCGAAAACAGACCCAAGCAATCAGCCCCAGCATTTT

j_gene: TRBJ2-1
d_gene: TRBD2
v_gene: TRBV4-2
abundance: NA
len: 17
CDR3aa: CASSQDLAGGPGNEQFF
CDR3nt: TGTGCCAGCAGCCAAGACCTAGCGGGGGGGCCCGGCAATGAGCAGTTCTTC

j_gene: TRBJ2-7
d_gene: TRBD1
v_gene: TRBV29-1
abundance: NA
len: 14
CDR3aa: CSVQGPSSGNEQYF
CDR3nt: TGCAGCGTACAGGGGCCCTCCTCTGGGAACGAGCAGTACTTC

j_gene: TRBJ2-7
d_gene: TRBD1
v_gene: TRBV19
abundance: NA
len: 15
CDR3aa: CASTLRGTGGFEQYF
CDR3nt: TGTGCCAGTACTCTCCGGGGGACAGGGGGCTTCGAGCAGTACTTC

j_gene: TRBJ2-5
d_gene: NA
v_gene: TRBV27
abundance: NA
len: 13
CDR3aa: CASSARRKETQYF
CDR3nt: TGTGCCAGCAGTGCTCGGAGGAAAGAGACCCAGTACTTC